Below are 18 T cell receptor beta chains sequenced from a single sample in a study of blood T cell repertoires in COVID-19. Profiled with immunoSEQ multiplex PCR; TCRdb holds only in-frame clones, not every one. Among roughly 51,000 clones, about 91% were seen once, and the ten largest hold about 7.3%. Sequences were obtained from peripheral blood. These receptors were taken from a woman aged 60 to 75 with active or convalescent COVID-19.

V and J are TRBV2 and TRBJ1-3; maybe TRBD1 (6 bases). The CDR3 sequence is 14 residues long. Germline lookup yields CDR1 SNHLY and CDR2 FYNNEI. The V end lost 8 bases, the J end lost 0 bases, and 11 bases lay between the germline ends. For the CDR3, the DNA is TGTGCCAGCGGCGACAGGCCCTCTGGAAACACCATATATTTT. Its protein product is CASGDRPSGNTIYF.

J is TRBJ1-5 and V is TRBV10-3; D unclear. CDR3 size: 14 residues. Trimming removed 3 bases at V and 9 bases at J, with 15 bases between. From germline, CDR1 is ENHRY and CDR2 SYGVKD. CDR3 DNA sequence: TGTGCCATCAGTGACGATACTACGAAGAGGCCCCAGCATTTT. This codes for CAISDDTTKRPQHF.

J is TRBJ2-7 and V is TRBV7-3; the match to TRBD1 covers 7 bases. The CDR3 extends over 15 amino acids. V trimming: 1 base; J trimming: 1 base; junction bases outside the gene matches: 4. CDR1 is SGHTA and CDR2 is FQGTGA in the germline V gene. CDR3 in DNA: TGTGCCAGCAGCTTAAGCGCAGGGGGATCCTACGAGCAGTACTTC. It codes for CASSLSAGGSYEQYF.

The chain recombines TRBV30 with TRBJ1-5; 8 positions agree with TRBD1. Germline V gene sequence: CDR1 GTSNPN, CDR2 SVGIG (reference sequence). V lost 0 bases, J lost 4 bases, and 5 bases stayed unmatched. The CDR3 sequence is 15 residues long. CDR3 amino acids: CAWSVTGGGNQPQHF. Here the CDR3 DNA reads TGTGCCTGGAGTGTTACAGGGGGGGGGAATCAGCCCCAGCATTTT.

The V call is TRBV20-1, the J call TRBJ2-4; D remains unclear. In germline, CDR1 is DFQATT, CDR2 SNEGSKA (reference sequence). The CDR3 has 11 amino acids. Trimming left V 4 bases short and J 8 bases short, with 9 bases between. CDR3 in amino acids: CSAKLNHIQYF. DNA for the CDR3: TGCAGTGCTAAACTGAACCACATTCAGTACTTC.

V usage is TRBV6-6 and J usage is TRBJ2-3; unclear D gene. V dropped 5 bases and J dropped 0 bases, with 12 bases sitting between them. The CDR3 extends over 15 amino acids. Germline loops: CDR1 MNHNY, CDR2 SVGAGI (reference sequence). The CDR3 sequence: CASSRPLASTDTQYF. CDR3 in DNA: TGTGCCAGCAGTCGGCCATTAGCTAGCACAGATACGCAGTATTTT.

V is TRBV15 and J is TRBJ2-1, with D possibly being TRBD2 (5 bases). The CDR3 is 14 amino acids. CDR1 and CDR2 from the germline V gene are LNHNV and YYDKDF (reference sequence). Trimming took 8 bases from V and 2 from J, leaving 13 bases between them. CDR3 protein: CATESTGTYNEQFF. The DNA for the CDR3 is TGTGCCACCGAATCAACGGGAACCTACAATGAGCAGTTCTTC.

The chain combines TRBV7-2 with TRBJ1-3; 7 bases are a match to TRBD1. Per germline, CDR1 SGHTA and CDR2 FQGNSA. CDR3 length: 14 residues. V trimming: 3 bases; J trimming: 4 bases; junction bases outside the gene matches: 3. This chain's CDR3 is CASSLTGSGNTIYF. The DNA of the CDR3 is TGTGCCAGCAGCTTGACAGGGTCGGGAAACACCATATATTTT.

This chain links TRBV10-3 with TRBJ2-1, with TRBD2 matching 8 bases. The CDR3 is 16 amino acids. V gave up 3 bases and J gave up 6 bases; unmatched junction bases: 10. Germline V gives CDR1 ENHRY, CDR2 SYGVKD. The chain's CDR3 is CAISDLTSGDGNEQFF. CDR3 coding DNA: TGTGCCATCAGTGATCTCACTAGCGGAGACGGCAATGAGCAGTTCTTC.

Written as DNA, the CDR3 is TGTGCCAGCAATCCCGCGGCGAGTCGTTCACCCCTCCACTTT. Translated: CASNPAASRSPLHF. The V and J genes are TRBV28 and TRBJ1-6; no reliable D call. The germline gives CDR1 MDHEN, CDR2 SYDVKM. The CDR3 sequence is 14 residues long. V was clipped by 7 bases and J by 9 bases, with 16 bases between them.

The J gene is TRBJ2-3, the V gene TRBV5-1, with 11 nucleotides matching TRBD2. Germline CDR1 and CDR2: SGHRS and YFSETQ. The J segment lost 1 base and the V segment lost 2 bases, leaving 0 bases of the junction unmatched. This CDR3 contains 15 residues. The CDR3 DNA reads TGCGCCAGCAGCTTACTAGCGGGGGGCACAGATACGCAGTATTTT. It specifies CASSLLAGGTDTQYF.

The chain is built from TRBV28 and TRBJ1-3; TRBD1 agrees at 8 bases. V was clipped by 7 bases and J by 4 bases; unmatched bases: 3. The CDR3 contains 13 residues. The germline V gene encodes CDR1 MDHEN and CDR2 SYDVKM. CDR3 sequence reads: CASKDRAGNTIYF. The CDR3 DNA sequence: TGTGCCAGCAAGGACAGGGCGGGAAACACCATATATTTT.

CDR3 amino acids: CASTWGTNQPQHF. For the CDR3, the DNA is TGTGCCAGCACCTGGGGGACTAATCAGCCCCAGCATTTT. The V and J genes are TRBV28 and TRBJ1-5; a possible D gene is TRBD1 (5 bases). The CDR3 is 13 residues long. The ends were cut back, 7 bases at V and 4 bases at J, with 11 bases in the middle. Germline V gene lookup returns CDR1 MDHEN and CDR2 SYDVKM.

The chain carries TRBV30 and TRBJ1-4; D gene ambiguous. CDR1 and CDR2 (germline): GTSNPN, SVGIG (reference sequence). The CDR3 runs 14 residues. Trimming left V 2 bases short and J 8 bases short, with 15 bases between. CDR3 nucleotide sequence: TGTGCCTGGAGTTCATACCCGGGAGGGGAAAAACTGTTTTTT. This gives the protein CAWSSYPGGEKLFF. Combining the CDR3 with reference TRBV30 and TRBJ1-4 gives the whole variable domain SQTIHQWPATLVQPVGSPLSLECTVEGTSNPNLYWYRQAAGRGLQLLFYSVGIGQISSEVPQNLSASRPQDRQFILSSKKLLLSDSGFYLCAWSSYPGGEKLFFGSGTQLSVL.

The chain links TRBV3-1 (or the pseudogene TRBV3-2) to TRBJ2-1; the match to TRBD2 covers 9 bases. Germline trimming cut 0 bases from V and 4 bases from J; bases unmatched to any gene: 4. The CDR3 is made up of 16 amino acids. Germline values: CDR1 LGHDT, CDR2 YNNKEL (reference sequence). CDR3 protein: CASSQDWREGYNEQFF. CDR3 nucleotides: TGTGCCAGCAGCCAAGATTGGCGGGAGGGTTACAATGAGCAGTTCTTC.

The chain links TRBV28 to TRBJ1-1; D uncertain. Looked up from germline, CDR1 is MDHEN and CDR2 is SYDVKM. The CDR3 is made up of 11 amino acids. V dropped 5 bases and J dropped 4 bases, with 5 bases sitting between them. The CDR3 nucleotides read TGTGCCAGCAGTCCCTCCACTGAAGCTTTCTTT. Translated: CASSPSTEAFF.

The V and J genes are TRBV7-9 and TRBJ2-7, with D possibly TRBD2 on 5 matching bases. This CDR3 has 13 amino acids. Trimming pared 1 base from V and 4 bases from J, leaving 8 bases between. In germline, CDR1 is SEHNR, CDR2 FQNEAQ (reference sequence). CDR3 protein: CASSLGTFYEQYF. For the CDR3, the DNA is TGTGCCAGCAGCTTAGGGACTTTTTACGAGCAGTACTTC.

The rearrangement uses TRBV9 and TRBJ1-1, with D unresolved. The CDR3 extends over 16 amino acids. V was shortened by 4 bases and J by 1 base, with 17 bases between the two germline ends. Germline-derived CDR1 and CDR2 are SGDLS and YYNGEE. CDR3 in DNA: TGTGCCAGCAGCCACCATGGTCAGGAGGGGAACACTGAAGCTTTCTTT. Residues: CASSHHGQEGNTEAFF.